These 5 T cell receptor beta chains came from one sample sequenced in a study of regulatory T cells in long-lasting Graves disease. Relying on iRepertoire HTBI primers and Arm-PCR of CDR3 regions, the team built TCR beta libraries. TCRdb re-called the multiplex PCR reads with MiXCR, one entry per CDR3 protein. The repertoire holds about 530,000 distinct CDR3 sequences, with about 16% as singletons. Time point of the sample: newly diagnosed GD, antithyroid drugs for less than 3 months. With RNA extracted from PBMCs as input, the TCR library was made. A further study also used this sample, focusing on T cells in Graves' hyperthyroidism and ophthalmopathy.

This specimen consisted of peripheral blood mononuclear cells (PBMCs), obtained at new diagnosis, from a patient treated with antithyroid drugs. The receptors were sampled from a woman between 40 and 65 years old with Graves disease.

This clonotype came up a few times. V usage is TRBV7-9 and J usage is TRBJ2-3; 7 bases align to TRBD2. CDR3 length: 15 residues. Germline V gene data show CDR1 as SEHNR and CDR2 as FQNEAQ (reference sequence). With 4 bases clipped from V and 4 bases from J, the junction kept 8 bases outside the gene matches. The CDR3 nucleotides are TGTGCCAGCAGCTCGGCTAGCGGAGGCCCAGATACGCAGTATTTT. This translates into CASSSASGGPDTQYF.

This clonotype has at least ten counts. This sequence joins TRBV2 and TRBJ2-7, with TRBD1 identical over 9 bases. The CDR3 runs to 14 residues. CDR1 SNHLY and CDR2 FYNNEI come from the germline V gene. The ends lost 8 bases at V and 3 bases at J; junction bases unmatched: 8. The CDR3, as DNA: TGTGCCAGCGGGACAGGGTGGCCCTTCTACGAGCAGTACTTC. Residues: CASGTGWPFYEQYF.

This clonotype was seen at least ten times. The chain links TRBV3-1 to TRBJ1-3, with 7 bases fitting TRBD1. J lost 2 bases, V lost 5 bases, and 3 bases had no gene match. This CDR3 is built from 14 residues. CDR1 and CDR2 from the germline V gene are LGHDT and YNNKEL (reference sequence). The CDR3 bases are TGTGCCAGCAGCTTGACAGGGACTGGAAACACCATATATTTT. Residues: CASSLTGTGNTIYF.

This clonotype was seen ten or more times. V usage is TRBV28 and J usage is TRBJ2-5, with D possibly TRBD1 on 5 matching bases. The V and J ends lost 6 bases and 4 bases respectively, with 15 bases between them. The CDR3 has 14 amino acids. Germline CDR1 is MDHEN and CDR2 is SYDVKM. In nucleotides, the CDR3 is TGTGCCAGCAGGAAAATCAGGGTTAGAGAGACCCAGTACTTC. Translation gives CASRKIRVRETQYF.

The sample holds many counts of this clonotype. The chain recombines TRBV2 with TRBJ1-2; no definite D call. Trimming took 6 bases from V and 3 from J, leaving 14 bases between them. This CDR3 has 14 residues. Germline values: CDR1 SNHLY, CDR2 FYNNEI. The CDR3 loop reads CASRRPTGDYGYTF. The CDR3 nucleotides read TGTGCCAGCAGGAGACCAACCGGGGACTATGGCTACACCTTC.